A selection of T cell receptor beta chains follows, all from one sample in a study of T cell repertoires in cytomegalovirus infection. TCRdb recomputed calls from the reads with MiXCR, one row per CDR3 protein. The sample lists over 150,000 distinct CDR3 sequences, about 21% seen once, with around 3.2% in the top ten. The source material was PBMCs. The receptors derive from a human donor in good health (CMV status not recorded). Some clones in this sample may be carry-over from other donors' samples. The CDR3 runs from the conserved cysteine through the conserved F or W. A D gene is named only where the DNA matches it firmly. Rows give clone size only sometimes, using once, few, many, or a class for an expanded clone.

v_call,clone_size,j_call,d_call,cdr3_aa,cdr3_nt
TRBV12-3/TRBV12-4,.,TRBJ2-2,.,CASSPGGVNTGELFF,TGTGCCAGCAGTCCCGGGGGTGTGAACACCGGGGAGCTGTTTTTT
TRBV29-1,.,TRBJ2-3,.,CSVERLDGTQYF,TGCAGCGTTGAACGACTAGACGGTACGCAGTATTTT
TRBV20-1,.,TRBJ2-1,TRBD2,CSARDPGGSINEQFF,TGCAGTGCTAGAGATCCTGGCGGGAGTATCAATGAGCAGTTCTTC
TRBV7-2,few,TRBJ2-7,.,CASSPQALVGEQYF,TGTGCCAGCAGCCCCCAGGCCCTTGTGGGGGAGCAGTACTTC
TRBV5-4,.,TRBJ2-7,.,CASSLVGGAYEQYF,TGTGCCAGCAGCTTGGTTGGAGGAGCCTACGAGCAGTACTTC
TRBV11-3,.,TRBJ2-5,.,CASSLHRVGETQYF,TGTGCCAGCAGCCTTCATCGAGTGGGAGAGACCCAGTACTTC
TRBV29-1,once,TRBJ1-2,.,CSVESTLGGYGYTF,TGCAGCGTTGAGTCGACCCTCGGCGGGTATGGCTACACCTTC
TRBV7-8,.,TRBJ2-3,.,CASSLVSGVADTQYF,TGTGCCAGCAGCTTAGTTTCGGGGGTGGCAGATACGCAGTATTTT
TRBV7-8,many,TRBJ2-7,TRBD2,CASSGSGGDGGYEQYF,TGTGCCAGCAGCGGATCGGGGGGAGACGGGGGCTACGAGCAGTACTTC
TRBV12-3/TRBV12-4,many,TRBJ2-3,.,CASRRSHTLTDTQYF,TGTGCCAGCAGGAGATCCCATACGCTCACAGATACGCAGTATTTT
TRBV9,few,TRBJ2-6,.,CASSRDLSGANVLTF,TGTGCCAGCAGCAGAGACCTATCTGGGGCCAACGTCCTGACTTTC
TRBV4-1,.,TRBJ2-7,TRBD2,CASSPSGASSYEQYF,TGCGCCAGCAGCCCGAGCGGGGCAAGCTCCTACGAGCAGTACTTC
TRBV28,.,TRBJ1-5,.,CASSLWLTASNQPQHF,TGTGCCAGCAGTTTATGGCTGACAGCTAGCAATCAGCCCCAGCATTTT
TRBV28,.,TRBJ2-5,TRBD2,CASSLGLSGRMGETQYF,TGTGCCAGCAGTTTGGGATTAAGCGGGAGGATGGGAGAGACCCAGTACTTC
TRBV9,.,TRBJ2-5,TRBD1,CASSAGQGWETQYF,TGTGCCAGCAGCGCGGGACAGGGGTGGGAGACCCAGTACTTC
TRBV19,.,TRBJ2-6,.,CATTGTTSGANVLTF,TGTGCCACCACAGGGACGACTTCGGGGGCCAACGTCCTGACTTTC
TRBV11-2,.,TRBJ2-5,TRBD2,CASSLGGSGSQETQYF,TGTGCCAGCAGCTTAGGGGGTAGCGGGAGCCAAGAGACCCAGTACTTC
TRBV28,many,TRBJ2-2,TRBD1,CASRNTGGNTGELFF,TGTGCCAGCAGGAATACAGGGGGGAACACCGGGGAGCTGTTTTTT
TRBV27,few,TRBJ2-7,TRBD2,CASSVTSGGPISYEQYF,TGTGCCAGCAGTGTGACTAGCGGGGGCCCTATCTCCTACGAGCAGTACTTC
TRBV5-5,.,TRBJ1-4,TRBD1,CASSSDREKLFF,TGTGCCAGCAGTTCGGACAGGGAAAAACTGTTTTTT
TRBV4-3,.,TRBJ2-2,TRBD2,CASSQRLRLAGGEELFF,TGCGCCAGCAGCCAAAGGCTCCGGCTAGCGGGAGGAGAGGAGCTGTTTTTT
TRBV7-9,many,TRBJ2-4,.,CASSLVLAPNIQYF,TGTGCCAGCAGCTTAGTTCTGGCTCCGAACATTCAGTACTTC
TRBV6-2/TRBV6-3,.,TRBJ1-5,.,CASRGRGGNQPQHF,TGTGCCAGCAGGGGTCGGGGGGGCAATCAGCCCCAGCATTTT
TRBV7-2,many,TRBJ1-2,.,CASSFRQVNYGYTF,TGTGCCAGCAGCTTCCGACAGGTCAACTATGGCTACACCTTC
TRBV7-6,few,TRBJ2-3,TRBD1,CASSSVTGTTDTQYF,TGTGCCAGCAGCTCCGTGACAGGGACCACAGATACGCAGTATTTT
TRBV20-1,.,TRBJ2-3,.,CSAETVSSTDTQYF,TGCAGTGCTGAGACGGTCTCTAGCACAGATACGCAGTATTTT
TRBV6-2/TRBV6-3,many,TRBJ2-7,.,CASSYTGHEQYF,TGTGCCAGCAGTTACACGGGCCACGAGCAGTACTTC
TRBV4-2,.,TRBJ2-1,.,CASSPSANEQFF,TGTGCCAGCAGCCCCTCAGCCAATGAGCAGTTCTTC
TRBV20-1,.,TRBJ2-5,TRBD1,CSARTPGGHQKTQYF,TGCAGTGCGAGGACCCCAGGGGGACATCAAAAGACCCAGTACTTC
TRBV19,.,TRBJ1-1,.,CASSPLDGYTEAFF,TGTGCCAGTAGCCCTCTCGACGGCTACACTGAAGCTTTCTTT
TRBV4-3,.,TRBJ2-5,TRBD2,CASSHSGLAGEEYQETQYF,TGCGCCAGCAGCCACTCGGGACTAGCGGGGGAGGAGTACCAAGAGACCCAGTACTTC
TRBV7-2,many,TRBJ1-6,.,CASSPTGRETPLHF,TGTGCCAGCAGCCCCACGGGCAGGGAAACTCCCCTCCACTTT
TRBV7-8,few,TRBJ2-2,.,CASRQGFGTGELFF,TGTGCCAGCAGGCAGGGTTTCGGTACCGGGGAGCTGTTTTTT
TRBV7-9,few,TRBJ2-5,.,CASSLSPGLMGTQYF,TGTGCCAGCAGCTTATCACCGGGACTGATGGGGACCCAGTACTTC
TRBV7-3,.,TRBJ2-1,TRBD2,CASSLISLAGSSYNEQFF,TGTGCCAGCAGCTTAATAAGTCTAGCGGGTAGCTCCTACAATGAGCAGTTCTTC
TRBV7-2,.,TRBJ1-2,.,CASSPGSHNYGYTF,TGTGCCAGCAGCCCCGGGTCGCATAACTATGGCTACACCTTC
TRBV7-3,.,TRBJ2-3,.,CASSRRGHQGNTDTQYF,TGTGCCAGCAGCCGACGGGGCCACCAGGGGAACACAGATACGCAGTATTTT
TRBV6-6,few,TRBJ1-5,TRBD1,CASRAGTGESGNQPQHF,TGTGCCAGCAGGGCCGGGACAGGGGAAAGTGGGAATCAGCCCCAGCATTTT
TRBV11-2,.,TRBJ2-2,.,CASSLGGGNGLFF,TGTGCCAGCAGCTTAGGAGGGGGAAATGGGCTGTTTTTT
TRBV5-5,.,TRBJ2-7,TRBD1,CASSDWQGAGRPYEQYF,TGTGCCAGCAGCGACTGGCAGGGGGCAGGGAGGCCCTACGAGCAGTACTTC
TRBV7-8,many,TRBJ1-5,.,CASSLEPGNLQPQHF,TGTGCCAGCAGCTTAGAGCCAGGGAATCTTCAGCCCCAGCATTTT
TRBV19,.,TRBJ1-6,TRBD1,CASSEAGGGNSPLHF,TGTGCCAGTAGTGAGGCGGGAGGGGGCAATTCACCCCTCCACTTT
TRBV7-6,.,TRBJ2-2,.,CASSLGETAANTGELFF,TGTGCCAGCAGCTTAGGGGAGACGGCGGCGAACACCGGGGAGCTGTTTTTT
TRBV7-9,many,TRBJ1-1,.,CASSPLGTEAFF,TGTGCCAGCAGCCCCCTAGGCACTGAAGCTTTCTTT
TRBV7-3,.,TRBJ2-1,.,CASSPKGVQDEQFF,TGTGCCAGCAGCCCGAAGGGGGTACAGGATGAGCAGTTCTTC
TRBV7-6,.,TRBJ2-2,.,CASSLGGDTGELFF,TGTGCCAGCAGCTTAGGAGGGGACACCGGGGAGCTGTTTTTT
TRBV19,.,TRBJ1-1,TRBD1,CASNLQTGVGTEAFF,TGTGCCAGTAATCTACAGACAGGGGTCGGCACTGAAGCTTTCTTT
TRBV7-9,.,TRBJ2-7,.,CASSLDPQGGGYEQYF,TGTGCCAGCAGCTTAGATCCCCAGGGCGGTGGTTACGAGCAGTACTTC